This T cell receptor beta chain originates from a study of CD8 T cells in Susac syndrome. With random hexamers, reverse transcription was performed on roughly 0.45 to 1 ug of RNA. Using its own MiXCR run on the immunoSEQ multiplex PCR reads, TCRdb lists one record per CDR3 protein. The data contain approximately 100,000 distinct CDR3 sequences, less than 95% of them singletons. CD8+ and CD4+ blood T cells underwent TCR beta sequencing. This CDR3 contains 17 residues. Trimming cost V 6 bases and J 3 bases, with 21 bases left between them. The germline CDR1 and CDR2 sequences are KGHSH and LQKENI. Input material: CD8+ T cells from PBMCs. This TCR was sampled from a human donor in good health. The gene calls are TRBV18 and TRBJ1-5; D perhaps matches TRBD1 (6 bases). The CDR3 sequence: CASSRDQGQPTNQPQHF. The CDR3 DNA reads as TGTGCCAGCTCGAGAGACCAGGGACAACCGACCAATCAGCCCCAGCATTTT.